The TCR beta chain under discussion was sequenced for a study of blood T cell repertoires in COVID-19 (dated by TCRdb to about 2020). Regarding the complete study: The collaborator samples originated in the United States, Italy and Spain and spanned the acute and convalescent phases of COVID-19. The dataset comprised deeply sampled blood TCRbeta repertoires from subjects exposed to, actively infected with, or recovered from COVID-19. Where available, HLA class I and class II types were taken from metadata supplied by the sample provider and were not determined by assay-based typing. The repertoires were made available in a free public database intended to serve as a resource for research on the immune response to SARS-CoV-2. The prospective study material was composed of cDNA or gDNA derived from T cells, B-cell-depleted T cells, or PBMCs. The samples were drawn from two sources: the first 160 participants of the ongoing ImmuneRACE study, and some 1,300 subjects contributed by 6 global collaborators. Sample metadata almost always included a de-identified subject ID, COVID-19 status, age in years and sex. Study-wide conclusions, independent of this receptor: The amount of clinical and demographic metadata varied by source and participant and was provided uncurated.

About this clone itself: There is no known antigen for this receptor. No clone much larger than this one lies a single base away; base qualities are absent.

CDR3 length: 12 amino acids, cysteine to phenylalanine. The DNA shown is the 36-base CDR3, in frame from base 1. Trimming takes 2 bases from V and 5 bases from J, and the germline ends sit 4 bases apart. CDR1 is given as SGHTA and CDR2 as FQGTGA, both from the germline V gene. The collaborating institutions used their own protocols to collect whole blood in K2EDTA tubes. Collaborator samples were shipped for TCRbeta analysis as frozen whole blood, isolated PBMCs, or DNA extracted from either sample type. TCRbeta CDR3 regions were amplified from genomic DNA using the immunoSEQ Assay, a bias-controlled multiplex PCR. Under the source paper's analysis protocol: Within the assay, amplification of reference gene primers was used to estimate how many nucleated cells each sample contained. To quantify the absolute abundance of each unique TCRbeta CDR3 rearrangement, sequence reads were collapsed and filtered. For each sample, productive Simpson clonality was calculated as the square root of Simpson's diversity index over productive rearrangements. Here the immuneACCESS table is served through TCRdb, limited to in-frame sequences with V and J called. Missing clones are a known gap in these copies; in checked studies unresolved V genes cover under half, and the rest lacks a known reason. The D gene and trimming were derived from the DNA, and the V and J assignments and clone size from that table. The sample contains 250,000 to 350,000 clones, roughly 88% of them found a single time. The ten largest clones represent around 1.5% of the sample.

The sequencing sample was made of peripheral blood. The chain was built from TRBV7-3 and TRBJ2-1, with the D gene uncertain. The sequence was collected from a woman aged 50 to 60 with acute or convalescent COVID-19. The CDR3 in this case is CASSLHDNEQFF. The DNA sequence is TGTGCCAGCAGCTTACATGACAATGAGCAGTTCTTC.